The T cell receptor (beta chain) under discussion was sequenced for a study of blood T cell repertoires in COVID-19. On the study more broadly: Whether acute or convalescent, the COVID-19 samples came from the United States, Italy and Spain. T cells, B-cell-depleted T cells, or PBMCs supplied cDNA or gDNA.

In its sample, this clone was seen a few times. Trimming stripped 6 bases from V and 8 bases from J, with 14 bases between. The CDR3 is made up of 14 amino acids. Germline assignment: CDR1 SNHLY and CDR2 FYNNEI. In the authors' workflow: By means of reference gene primer amplification, nucleated cell counts were estimated. Here immunoSEQ multiplex PCR was the method, and the copy in TCRdb shows in-frame clones only, minus some. The DNA gave D and trimming, while V, J and clone size come from that table. The data hold 250,000 to 300,000 clones, with about nine tenths observed a single time. The chain links TRBV2 to TRBJ1-6; a possible D gene is TRBD1 (6 bases). The sequencing input was peripheral blood. This sequence originates from a woman aged 25 to 39 who had recovered from COVID-19. CDR3 sequence: CASRGQLRYSPLHF. Here the CDR3 DNA reads TGTGCCAGCAGAGGACAGCTTCGTTATTCACCCCTCCACTTT.